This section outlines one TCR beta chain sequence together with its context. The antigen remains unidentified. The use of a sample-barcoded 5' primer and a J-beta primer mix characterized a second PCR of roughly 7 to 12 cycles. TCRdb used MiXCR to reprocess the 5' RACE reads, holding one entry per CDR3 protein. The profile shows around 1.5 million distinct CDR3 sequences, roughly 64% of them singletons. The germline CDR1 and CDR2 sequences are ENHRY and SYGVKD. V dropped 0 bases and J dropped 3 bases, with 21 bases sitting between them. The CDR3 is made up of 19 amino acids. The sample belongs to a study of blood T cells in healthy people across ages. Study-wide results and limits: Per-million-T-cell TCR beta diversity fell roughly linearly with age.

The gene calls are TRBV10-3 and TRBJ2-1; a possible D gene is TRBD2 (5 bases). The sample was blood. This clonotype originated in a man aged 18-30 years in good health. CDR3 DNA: TGTGCCATCAGTGAGTCGATTAAAGCGGCACCGACTTTCTACAATGAGCAGTTCTTC. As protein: CAISESIKAAPTFYNEQFF.